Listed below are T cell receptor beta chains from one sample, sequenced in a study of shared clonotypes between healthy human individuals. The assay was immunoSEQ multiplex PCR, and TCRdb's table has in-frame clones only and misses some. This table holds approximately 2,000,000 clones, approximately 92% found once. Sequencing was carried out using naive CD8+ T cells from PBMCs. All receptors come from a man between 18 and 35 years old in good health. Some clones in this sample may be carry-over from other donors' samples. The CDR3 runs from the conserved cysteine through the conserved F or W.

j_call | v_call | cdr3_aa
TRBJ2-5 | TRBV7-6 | CASSLSLAGGPQETQYF
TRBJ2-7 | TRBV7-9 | CASSSRTFTYEQYF
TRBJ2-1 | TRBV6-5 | CASSYGLAAYNEQFF
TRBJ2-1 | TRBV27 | CASSWLASYNEQFF
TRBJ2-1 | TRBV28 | CASSFVRVTSTNEQFF
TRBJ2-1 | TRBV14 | CASSQWQGEYNEQFF
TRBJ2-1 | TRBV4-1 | CASSQSRSSYNEQFF
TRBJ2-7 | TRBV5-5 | CASSLVPGNYEQYF
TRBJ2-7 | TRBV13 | CASSLRGGSYEQYF
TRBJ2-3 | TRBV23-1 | CASSDTQYF
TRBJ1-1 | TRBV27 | CASSWDANTEAFF
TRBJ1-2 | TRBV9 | CASSVARQGQNGYTF
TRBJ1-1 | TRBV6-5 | CASSPGTANTEAFF